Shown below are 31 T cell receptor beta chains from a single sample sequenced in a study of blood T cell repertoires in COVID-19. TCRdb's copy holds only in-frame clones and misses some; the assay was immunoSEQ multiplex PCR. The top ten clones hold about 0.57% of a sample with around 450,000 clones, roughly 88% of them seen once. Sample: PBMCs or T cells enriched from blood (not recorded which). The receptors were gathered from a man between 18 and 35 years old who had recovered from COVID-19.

The CDR3 spells CASSLSGSWREQYF. The CDR3 region has the DNA TGTGCCAGCAGCCTCAGCGGATCTTGGCGGGAGCAGTACTTC. The genes are TRBV6-5 and TRBJ2-7; possibly TRBD2 for D (5 bases). Germline lookup yields CDR1 MNHEY and CDR2 SVGAGI. V was pared by 6 bases and J by 7 bases, with 19 bases between. The CDR3 totals 14 residues.

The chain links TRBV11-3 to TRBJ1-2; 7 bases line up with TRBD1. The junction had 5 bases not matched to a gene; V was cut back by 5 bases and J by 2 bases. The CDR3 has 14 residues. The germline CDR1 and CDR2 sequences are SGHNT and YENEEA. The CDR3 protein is CASSLGQPNYGYTF. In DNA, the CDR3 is TGTGCCAGCAGCCTGGGACAGCCCAACTATGGCTACACCTTC.

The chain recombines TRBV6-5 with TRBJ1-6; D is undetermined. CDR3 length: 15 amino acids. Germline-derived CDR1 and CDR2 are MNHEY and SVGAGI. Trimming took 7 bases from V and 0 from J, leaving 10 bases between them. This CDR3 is CASIRVSSYNSPLHF. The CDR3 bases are TGTGCCAGCATCCGGGTCAGCTCCTATAATTCACCCCTCCACTTT.

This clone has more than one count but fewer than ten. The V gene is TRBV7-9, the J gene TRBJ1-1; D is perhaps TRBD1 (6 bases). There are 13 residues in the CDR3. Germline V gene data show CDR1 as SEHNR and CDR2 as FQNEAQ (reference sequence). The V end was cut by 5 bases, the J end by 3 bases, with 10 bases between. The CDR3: CASSDDRYTEAFF. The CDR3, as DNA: TGTGCCAGCAGCGATGACAGGTACACTGAAGCTTTCTTT.

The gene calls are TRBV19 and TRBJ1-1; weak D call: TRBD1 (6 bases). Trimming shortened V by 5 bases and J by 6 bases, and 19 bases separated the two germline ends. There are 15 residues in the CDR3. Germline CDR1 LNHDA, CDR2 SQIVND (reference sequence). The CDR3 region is CASSPNPQGFAEAFF. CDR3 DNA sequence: TGTGCCAGTAGTCCTAACCCGCAGGGGTTCGCTGAAGCTTTCTTT.

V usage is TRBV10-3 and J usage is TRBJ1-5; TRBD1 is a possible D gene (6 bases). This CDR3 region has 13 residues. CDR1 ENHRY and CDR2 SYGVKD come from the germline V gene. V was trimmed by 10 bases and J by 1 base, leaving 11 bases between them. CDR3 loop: CATTGTSNQPQHF. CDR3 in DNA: TGTGCCACCACAGGGACAAGCAATCAGCCCCAGCATTTT.

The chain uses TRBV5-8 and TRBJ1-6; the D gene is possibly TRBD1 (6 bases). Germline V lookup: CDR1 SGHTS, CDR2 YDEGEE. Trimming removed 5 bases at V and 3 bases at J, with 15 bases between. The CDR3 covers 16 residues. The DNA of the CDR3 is TGTGCCAGCAGACTACTGCAGGGGAACTATAATTCACCCCTCCACTTT. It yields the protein CASRLLQGNYNSPLHF.

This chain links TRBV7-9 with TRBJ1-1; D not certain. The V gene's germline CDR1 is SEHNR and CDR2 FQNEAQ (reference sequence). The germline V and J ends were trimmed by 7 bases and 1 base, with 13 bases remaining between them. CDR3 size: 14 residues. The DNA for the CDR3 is TGTGCCAGCACCGACGGGTCTCCGAACACTGAAGCTTTCTTT. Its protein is CASTDGSPNTEAFF.

This CDR3 is CASSKSTVAGRDINEQFF. CDR3 DNA: TGTGCCAGCTCAAAAAGCACAGTAGCGGGAAGAGATATCAATGAGCAGTTCTTC. The rearrangement links TRBV18 to TRBJ2-1, with TRBD2 matching over 8 bases. CDR1 KGHSH and CDR2 LQKENI come from the germline V gene. The CDR3 sequence is 18 residues long. After removal of 5 bases from V and 6 bases from J, the junction contained 18 bases not matched to a gene.

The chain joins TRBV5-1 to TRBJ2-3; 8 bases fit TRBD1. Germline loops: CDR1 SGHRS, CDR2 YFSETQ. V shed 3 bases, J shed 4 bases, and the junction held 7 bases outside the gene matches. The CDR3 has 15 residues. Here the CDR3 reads CASSSVDRGADTQYF. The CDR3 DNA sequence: TGCGCCAGCAGCTCCGTCGACAGGGGAGCAGATACGCAGTATTTT.

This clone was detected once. The chain's CDR3 is CASSPPIASGRSSTDTQYF. In DNA, the CDR3 is TGTGCCAGCTCACCACCGATAGCTAGCGGGAGGTCTAGCACAGATACGCAGTATTTT. The chain is built from TRBV18 and TRBJ2-3; 11 positions match TRBD2. This CDR3 comprises 19 residues. Per germline, CDR1 KGHSH and CDR2 LQKENI. The V and J ends lost 0 bases and 0 bases, in that order; junction bases with no gene match: 8.

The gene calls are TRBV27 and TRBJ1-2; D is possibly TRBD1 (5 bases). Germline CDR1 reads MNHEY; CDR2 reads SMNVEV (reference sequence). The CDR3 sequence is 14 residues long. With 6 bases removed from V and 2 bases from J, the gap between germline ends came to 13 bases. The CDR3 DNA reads TGTGCCAGCAGGGGGCCGGGTCCCAACTATGGCTACACCTTC. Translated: CASRGPGPNYGYTF.

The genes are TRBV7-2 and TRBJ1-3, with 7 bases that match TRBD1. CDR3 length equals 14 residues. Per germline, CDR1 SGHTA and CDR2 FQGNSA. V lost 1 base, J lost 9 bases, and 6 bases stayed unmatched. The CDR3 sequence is CASSLVRQGGTIYF. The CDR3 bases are TGTGCCAGCAGCTTAGTAAGACAGGGAGGCACCATATATTTT.

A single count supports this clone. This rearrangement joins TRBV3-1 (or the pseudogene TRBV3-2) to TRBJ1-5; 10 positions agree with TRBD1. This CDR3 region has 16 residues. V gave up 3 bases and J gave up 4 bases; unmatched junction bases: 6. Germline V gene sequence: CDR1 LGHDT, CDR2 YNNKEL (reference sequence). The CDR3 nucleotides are TGTGCCAGCAGCCAGATGGGGACAGGGGAAAATCAGCCCCAGCATTTT. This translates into CASSQMGTGENQPQHF.

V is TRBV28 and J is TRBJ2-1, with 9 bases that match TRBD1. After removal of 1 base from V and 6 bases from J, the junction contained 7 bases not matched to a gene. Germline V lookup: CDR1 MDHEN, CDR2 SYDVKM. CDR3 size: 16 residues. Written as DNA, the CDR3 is TGTGCCAGCAGTTTATCTTTGGACAGGGGCTTCAATGAGCAGTTCTTC. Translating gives CASSLSLDRGFNEQFF.

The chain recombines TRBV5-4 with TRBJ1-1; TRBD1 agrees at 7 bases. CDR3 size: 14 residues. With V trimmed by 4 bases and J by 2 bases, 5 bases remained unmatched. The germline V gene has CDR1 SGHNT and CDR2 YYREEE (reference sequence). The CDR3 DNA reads TGTGCCAGCAGCCGGGACAGAATAAACACTGAAGCTTTCTTT. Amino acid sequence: CASSRDRINTEAFF.

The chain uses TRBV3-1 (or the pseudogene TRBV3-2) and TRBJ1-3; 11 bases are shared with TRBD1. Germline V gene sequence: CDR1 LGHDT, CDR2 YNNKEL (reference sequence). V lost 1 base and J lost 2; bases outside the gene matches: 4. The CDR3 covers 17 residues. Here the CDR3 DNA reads TGTGCCAGCAGCCAAGGGGACAGGGGGAGGACTGGAAACACCATATATTTT. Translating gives CASSQGDRGRTGNTIYF.

Written as DNA, the CDR3 is TGCAGTGCTACCCCTCTGAATGAGCAGTTCTTC. Residues: CSATPLNEQFF. The rearrangement links TRBV20-1 to TRBJ2-1; D uncertain. The V end was cut by 4 bases, the J end by 7 bases, with 8 bases between. Germline V CDR1 and CDR2: DFQATT, SNEGSKA (reference sequence). The CDR3 runs 11 residues.

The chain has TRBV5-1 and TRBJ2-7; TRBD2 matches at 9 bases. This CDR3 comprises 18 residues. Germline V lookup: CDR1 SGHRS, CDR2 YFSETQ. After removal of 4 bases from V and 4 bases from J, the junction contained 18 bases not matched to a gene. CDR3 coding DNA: TGCGCCAGCAGCAAGGGACTTGCTAGCGGGGCCATCTTTTACGAGCAGTACTTC. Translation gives CASSKGLASGAIFYEQYF. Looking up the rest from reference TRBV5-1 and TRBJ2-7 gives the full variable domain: KAGVTQTPRYLIKTRGQQVTLSCSPISGHRSVSWYQQTPGQGLQFLFEYFSETQRNKGNFPGRFSGRQFSNSRSEMNVSTLELGDSALYLCASSKGLASGAIFYEQYFGPGTRLTVT.

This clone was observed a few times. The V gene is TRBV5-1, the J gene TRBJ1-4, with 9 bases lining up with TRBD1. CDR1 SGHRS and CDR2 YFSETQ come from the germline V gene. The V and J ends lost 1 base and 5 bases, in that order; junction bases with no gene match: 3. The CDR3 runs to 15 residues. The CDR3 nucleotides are TGCGCCAGCAGCTTGTTCGGGACAGGGAATGAAAAACTGTTTTTT. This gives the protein CASSLFGTGNEKLFF.

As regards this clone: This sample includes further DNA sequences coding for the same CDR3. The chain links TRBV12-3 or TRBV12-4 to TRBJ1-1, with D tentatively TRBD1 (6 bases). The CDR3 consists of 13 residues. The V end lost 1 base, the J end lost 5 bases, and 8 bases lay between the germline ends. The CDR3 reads CASSLGQGTEAFF. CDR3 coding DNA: TGTGCCAGCAGTTTAGGGCAGGGGACTGAAGCTTTCTTT.

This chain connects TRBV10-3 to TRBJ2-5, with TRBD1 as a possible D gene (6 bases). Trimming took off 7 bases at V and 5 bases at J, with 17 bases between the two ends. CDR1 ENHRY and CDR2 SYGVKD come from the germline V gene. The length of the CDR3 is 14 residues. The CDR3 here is CAIKGRGELETQYF. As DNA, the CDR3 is TGTGCCATCAAGGGCAGGGGAGAGTTGGAGACCCAGTACTTC.

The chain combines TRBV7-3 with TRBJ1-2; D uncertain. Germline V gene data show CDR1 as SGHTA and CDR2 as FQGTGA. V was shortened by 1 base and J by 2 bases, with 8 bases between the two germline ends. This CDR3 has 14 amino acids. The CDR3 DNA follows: TGTGCCAGCAGCTTAAGTTCAGGCAACTATGGCTACACCTTC. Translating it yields CASSLSSGNYGYTF.

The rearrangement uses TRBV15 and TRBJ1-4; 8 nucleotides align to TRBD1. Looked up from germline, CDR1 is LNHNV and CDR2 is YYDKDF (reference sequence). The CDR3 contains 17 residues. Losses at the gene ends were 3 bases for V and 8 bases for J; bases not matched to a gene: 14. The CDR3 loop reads CATSSLNRGKVEEKLFF. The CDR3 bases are TGTGCCACCAGCAGCCTAAACAGGGGGAAGGTTGAGGAAAAACTGTTTTTT.

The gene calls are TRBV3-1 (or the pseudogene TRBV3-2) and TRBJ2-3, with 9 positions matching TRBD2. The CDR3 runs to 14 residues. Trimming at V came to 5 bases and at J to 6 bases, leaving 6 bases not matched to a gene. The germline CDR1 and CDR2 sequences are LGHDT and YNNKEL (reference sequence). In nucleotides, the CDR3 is TGTGCCAGCAGCTTGCGGGAGGGCCTGGATACGCAGTATTTT. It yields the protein CASSLREGLDTQYF.

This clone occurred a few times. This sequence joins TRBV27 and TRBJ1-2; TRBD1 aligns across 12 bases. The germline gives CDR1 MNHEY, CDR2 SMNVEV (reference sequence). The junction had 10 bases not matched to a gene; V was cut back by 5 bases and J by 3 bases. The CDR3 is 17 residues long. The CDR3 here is CASSPLGQGALDYGYTF. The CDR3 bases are TGTGCCAGCAGTCCCCTGGGACAGGGGGCGTTGGACTATGGCTACACCTTC.

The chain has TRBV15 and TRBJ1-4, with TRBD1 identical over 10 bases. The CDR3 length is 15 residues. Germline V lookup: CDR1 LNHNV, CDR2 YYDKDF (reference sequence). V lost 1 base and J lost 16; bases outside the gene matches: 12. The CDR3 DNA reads TGTGCCACCAGCAGAGCCGGGACAGGGGCGCCAGAAAGGTTTTTT. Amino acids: CATSRAGTGAPERFF. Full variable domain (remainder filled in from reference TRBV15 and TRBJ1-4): DAMVIQNPRYQVTQFGKPVTLSCSQTLNHNVMYWYQQKSSQAPKLLFHYYDKDFNNEADTPDNFQSRRPNTSFCFLDIRSPGLGDTAMYLCATSRAGTGAPERFFGSGTQLSVL.

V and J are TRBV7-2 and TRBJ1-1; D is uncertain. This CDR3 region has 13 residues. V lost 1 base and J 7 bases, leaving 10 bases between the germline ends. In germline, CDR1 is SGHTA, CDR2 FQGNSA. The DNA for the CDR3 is TGTGCCAGCAGCTTAGTGGGCGTGGGTGAAGCTTTCTTT. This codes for CASSLVGVGEAFF. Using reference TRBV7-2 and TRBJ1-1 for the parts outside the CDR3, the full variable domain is GAGVSQSPSNKVTEKGKDVELRCDPISGHTALYWYRQSLGQGLEFLIYFQGNSAPDKSGLPSDRFSAERTGGSVSTLTIQRTQQEDSAVYLCASSLVGVGEAFFGQGTRLTVV.

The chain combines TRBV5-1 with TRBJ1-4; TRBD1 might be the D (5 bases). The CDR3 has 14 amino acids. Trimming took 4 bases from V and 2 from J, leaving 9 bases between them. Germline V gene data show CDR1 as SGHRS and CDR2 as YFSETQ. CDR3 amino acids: CASSRGRTNEKLFF. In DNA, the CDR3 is TGCGCCAGCAGCCGGGGGAGGACTAATGAAAAACTGTTTTTT. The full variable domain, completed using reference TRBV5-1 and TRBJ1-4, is KAGVTQTPRYLIKTRGQQVTLSCSPISGHRSVSWYQQTPGQGLQFLFEYFSETQRNKGNFPGRFSGRQFSNSRSEMNVSTLELGDSALYLCASSRGRTNEKLFFGSGTQLSVL.

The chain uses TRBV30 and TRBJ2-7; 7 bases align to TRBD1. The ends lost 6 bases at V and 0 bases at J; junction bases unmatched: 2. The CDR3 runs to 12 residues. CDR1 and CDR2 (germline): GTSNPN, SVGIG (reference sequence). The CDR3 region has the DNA TGTGCCTGTGGGGACAGCTCCTACGAGCAGTACTTC. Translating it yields CACGDSSYEQYF.

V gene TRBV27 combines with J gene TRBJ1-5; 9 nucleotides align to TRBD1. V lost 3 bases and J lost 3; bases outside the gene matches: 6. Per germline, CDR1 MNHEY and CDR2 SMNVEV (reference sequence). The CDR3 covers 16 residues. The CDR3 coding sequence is TGTGCCAGCAGTTTTGGGGGACAGGGTAACAATCAGCCCCAGCATTTT. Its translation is CASSFGGQGNNQPQHF.